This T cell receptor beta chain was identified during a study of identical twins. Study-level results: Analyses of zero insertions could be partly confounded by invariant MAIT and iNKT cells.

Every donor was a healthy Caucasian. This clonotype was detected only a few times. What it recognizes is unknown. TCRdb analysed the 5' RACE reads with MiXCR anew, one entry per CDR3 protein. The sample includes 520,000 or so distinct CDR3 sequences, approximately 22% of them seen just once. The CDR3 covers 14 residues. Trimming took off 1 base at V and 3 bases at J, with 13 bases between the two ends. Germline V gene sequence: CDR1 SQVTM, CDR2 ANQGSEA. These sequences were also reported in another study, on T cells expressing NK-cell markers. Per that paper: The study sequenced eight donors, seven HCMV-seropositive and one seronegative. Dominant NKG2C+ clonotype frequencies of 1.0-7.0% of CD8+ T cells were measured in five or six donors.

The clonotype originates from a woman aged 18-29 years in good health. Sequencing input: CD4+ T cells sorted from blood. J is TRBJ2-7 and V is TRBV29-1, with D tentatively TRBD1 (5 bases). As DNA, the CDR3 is TGCAGCGTTGAAGCCCCAGGGCGGCGCTACGAGCAGTACTTC. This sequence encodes CSVEAPGRRYEQYF.